Each of the 17 T cell receptor beta chains below was sequenced from the same sample in a study of monozygotic twins with inflammatory bowel disease. TCRdb reanalyzed the 5' RACE reads, giving one entry per CDR3 protein sequence and no DNA. The sample spans some 300,000 distinct CDR3 sequences; the ten largest clones claim roughly 5.2%. Sample: blood. The origin of the receptors is a human donor with ulcerative colitis or Crohn's disease, or a healthy co-twin of an affected twin (not recorded which).

The V gene is TRBV7-9, the J gene TRBJ1-1; TCRdb calls TRBD1, which cannot be checked without DNA. The CDR3 is 12 residues long. Per the germline V gene, CDR1 is SEHNR and CDR2 is FQNEAQ (reference sequence). The CDR3 sequence: CASSRRGVEAFF.

The chain links TRBV27 to TRBJ2-5; no DNA is available, so the TRBD1 call from TCRdb remains unchecked. Germline CDR1 reads MNHEY; CDR2 reads SMNVEV (reference sequence). This CDR3 is built from 16 residues. This CDR3 reads CASSRGGGGLQETQYF.

The chain uses TRBV5-1 and TRBJ2-3; absent DNA, TCRdb's TRBD1 call cannot be checked. The CDR3 covers 18 residues. The germline V gene encodes CDR1 SGHRS and CDR2 YFSETQ. CDR3 in amino acids: CASSLQGLGLSSTDTQYF. The full variable domain, in which reference TRBV5-1 and TRBJ2-3 provide the parts outside the CDR3, is KAGVTQTPRYLIKTRGQQVTLSCSPISGHRSVSWYQQTPGQGLQFLFEYFSETQRNKGNFPGRFSGRQFSNSRSEMNVSTLELGDSALYLCASSLQGLGLSSTDTQYFGPGTRLTVL.

The V gene is TRBV19, the J gene TRBJ2-2; checking the TCRdb D call of TRBD1 is not possible without DNA. There are 17 residues in the CDR3. CDR1 and CDR2 from the germline V gene are LNHDA and SQIVND (reference sequence). The CDR3 reads CASSIGPGQGATGELFF.

V is TRBV4-3 and J is TRBJ2-6; TCRdb's D call of TRBD1 is untestable without DNA. Germline V lookup: CDR1 LGHNA, CDR2 YSLEER. The CDR3 contains 18 residues. This CDR3 is CASSQDAWTASGANVLTF.

The rearrangement joins TRBV18 to TRBJ2-7. This CDR3 contains 16 residues. Germline V gene lookup returns CDR1 KGHSH and CDR2 LQKENI. Here the CDR3 reads CASSPPVRSFFHEQYF.

CDR3: CSARDSSYGYTF. The V gene is TRBV20-1, the J gene TRBJ1-2. This CDR3 region has 12 residues. CDR1 is DFQATT, CDR2 SNEGSKA, per germline (reference sequence).

CDR3: CASSWDGPGEQFF. V usage is TRBV28 and J usage is TRBJ2-1; TCRdb picks TRBD1, but there is no DNA to check that call. This CDR3 has 13 amino acids. Germline V gives CDR1 MDHEN, CDR2 SYDVKM.

The rearrangement joins TRBV15 to TRBJ1-5; TCRdb calls TRBD1, which cannot be checked without DNA. Germline loops: CDR1 LNHNV, CDR2 YYDKDF (reference sequence). The CDR3 has 13 amino acids. CDR3 sequence reads: CATAGTGVWPQHF.

This CDR3 reads CSARVTFGTKLGNEQFF. The chain uses TRBV20-1 and TRBJ2-1; TCRdb picks TRBD1, but there is no DNA to check that call. This CDR3 is 17 amino acids long. CDR1 is DFQATT, CDR2 SNEGSKA, per germline (reference sequence).

V and J are TRBV12-3 or TRBV12-4 and TRBJ1-1. The CDR3 length is 12 residues. This CDR3 reads CASTLDVTEAFF.

V gene TRBV7-6 combines with J gene TRBJ2-1; there is no DNA to check the TCRdb D call of TRBD1. The V gene's germline CDR1 is SGHVS and CDR2 FNYEAQ. The CDR3 totals 12 residues. CDR3 residues: CASSDAGTLQFF.

The chain links TRBV4-2 to TRBJ2-3. This CDR3 is built from 14 residues. In germline, CDR1 is LGHNA, CDR2 YNFKEQ. CDR3 protein: CASSLPTGADTQYF.

The gene calls are TRBV6-2 or TRBV6-3 and TRBJ2-2; no DNA is available, so the TRBD1 call from TCRdb remains unchecked. The CDR3 runs to 15 residues. Germline V gives CDR1 MNHEY, CDR2 SVGEGT. CDR3 amino acids: CASIEDQGNTGELFF.

The chain couples TRBV12-3 or TRBV12-4 to TRBJ1-6. There are 12 residues in the CDR3. CDR3 residues: CASRDGNSPLHF.

The chain has TRBV9 and TRBJ1-6; TCRdb's D call of TRBD1 is untestable without DNA. CDR3 length: 15 amino acids. The germline gives CDR1 SGDLS, CDR2 YYNGEE. The CDR3: CASSVLGDPNSPLHF.

The gene calls are TRBV20-1 and TRBJ2-7; TCRdb proposes TRBD1, but this gene call is untestable without DNA. The CDR3 has 14 amino acids. Germline V CDR1 and CDR2: DFQATT, SNEGSKA (reference sequence). The CDR3 loop is CSSYRPTGTYEQYF.